This TCR beta chain originates from a study of T cell repertoires in cytomegalovirus infection. This clonotype has only a few counts. Its target is unknown. TCRdb re-called the reads with MiXCR, one entry per CDR3 protein. Among roughly 990,000 distinct CDR3 sequences listed, 30% to 40% were seen once. The study, taken as a whole, reports: Carriers of CMV and the relevant HLA type were discriminated by public TCR beta frequency.

The CDR3 runs to 16 residues. Germline CDR1 LNHDA, CDR2 SQIVND (reference sequence). V lost 1 base and J lost 3, with 15 bases in between. The receptor was derived from a human donor in good health (CMV status not recorded). Some clones in this sample may be carry-over from other donors' samples. V usage is TRBV19 and J usage is TRBJ1-1; D ambiguous. Material: cultured CD8+ T cells from PBMCs, obtained from culture after CMV antigen stimulation. The CDR3 bases are TGTGCCAGTAGTATAGTCCGGAAACGGGCAGACACTGAAGCTTTCTTT. It is translated as CASSIVRKRADTEAFF.